What follows are 18 T cell receptor beta chains derived from one specimen sequenced in a study of blood T cell repertoires in COVID-19. Here immunoSEQ multiplex PCR was the method, and the copy in TCRdb shows in-frame clones only, minus some. Here the sample spans roughly 150,000 clones, approximately 86% being singletons. The specimen sequenced was peripheral blood. All receptors come from an elderly woman with COVID-19, enrolled during active disease.

The gene calls are TRBV2 and TRBJ1-2; 7 nucleotides line up with TRBD1. The length of the CDR3 is 14 residues. J gave up 2 bases and V 7 bases, and 7 bases lay outside the gene matches. Germline assignment: CDR1 SNHLY and CDR2 FYNNEI. In DNA, the CDR3 is TGTGCCAGCAAAGAGAGACAGGGAAACTATGGCTACACCTTC. Translating gives CASKERQGNYGYTF.

Details on this clone: The same CDR3 arises from other DNA sequences in this sample as well. This chain joins TRBV5-1 and TRBJ2-5; 8 bases are a match to TRBD1. V lost 0 bases and J lost 5; bases outside the gene matches: 6. The CDR3 totals 15 residues. Germline CDR1 SGHRS, CDR2 YFSETQ. The CDR3: CASSLGTGTEETQYF. CDR3 in DNA: TGCGCCAGCAGCTTGGGGACAGGGACGGAGGAGACCCAGTACTTC. The full variable domain, rest sourced from reference TRBV5-1 and TRBJ2-5, is KAGVTQTPRYLIKTRGQQVTLSCSPISGHRSVSWYQQTPGQGLQFLFEYFSETQRNKGNFPGRFSGRQFSNSRSEMNVSTLELGDSALYLCASSLGTGTEETQYFGPGTRLLVL.

The chain uses TRBV7-3 and TRBJ2-3; 14 bases line up with TRBD2. CDR3 length equals 15 residues. Germline loops: CDR1 SGHTA, CDR2 FQGTGA. V shed 3 bases, J shed 7 bases, and the junction held 3 bases outside the gene matches. The DNA for the CDR3 is TGTGCCAGCAGCTTGGGGACTAGCGGGAGAAATACGCAGTATTTT. Translated: CASSLGTSGRNTQYF. The full variable domain, its missing parts supplied by reference TRBV7-3 and TRBJ2-3, is GAGVSQTPSNKVTEKGKYVELRCDPISGHTALYWYRQSLGQGPEFLIYFQGTGAADDSGLPNDRFFAVRPEGSVSTLKIQRTERGDSAVYLCASSLGTSGRNTQYFGPGTRLTVL.

For this clone: Other DNA sequences within the sample encode an identical CDR3. The CDR3 sequence is CASSTTAYSNQPQHF. As DNA, the CDR3 is TGTGCCAGTAGTACGACAGCTTATAGCAATCAGCCCCAGCATTTT. The rearrangement links TRBV19 to TRBJ1-5, with a weak D call TRBD1 (5 bases). Germline-derived CDR1 and CDR2 are LNHDA and SQIVND (reference sequence). Trimming took 4 bases from V and 0 from J, leaving 10 bases between them. The CDR3 totals 15 residues. The full variable domain, rest sourced from reference TRBV19 and TRBJ1-5, is DGGITQSPKYLFRKEGQNVTLSCEQNLNHDAMYWYRQDPGQGLRLIYYSQIVNDFQKGDIAEGYSVSREKKESFPLTVTSAQKNPTAFYLCASSTTAYSNQPQHFGDGTRLSIL.

The gene calls are TRBV3-1 (or the pseudogene TRBV3-2) and TRBJ2-7; D gene uncertain. The CDR3 extends over 15 amino acids. V dropped 0 bases and J dropped 3 bases, with 12 bases sitting between them. The germline gives CDR1 LGHDT, CDR2 YNNKEL (reference sequence). The CDR3: CASSQDMQASYEQYF. DNA of the CDR3: TGTGCCAGCAGCCAAGATATGCAGGCAAGCTACGAGCAGTACTTC.

This sequence joins TRBV7-9 and TRBJ1-1; D gene unclear. The germline V gene has CDR1 SEHNR and CDR2 FQNEAQ (reference sequence). There are 14 residues in the CDR3. V lost 0 bases to trimming and J lost 1 base, with 6 bases between them. The CDR3 bases are TGTGCCAGCAGCTTAGCGGTTAGGAACACTGAAGCTTTCTTT. It encodes CASSLAVRNTEAFF.

The chain links TRBV28 to TRBJ2-1; perhaps TRBD1 as D (6 bases). CDR3 size: 15 residues. Trimming left V 3 bases short and J 4 bases short, with 13 bases between. Germline lookup yields CDR1 MDHEN and CDR2 SYDVKM. Here the CDR3 reads CASSFQGQFYNEQFF. The CDR3, as DNA: TGTGCCAGCAGTTTTCAGGGGCAGTTTTACAATGAGCAGTTCTTC.

The V and J genes are TRBV28 and TRBJ1-6; possibly TRBD1 for D (5 bases). CDR1 and CDR2 from the germline V gene are MDHEN and SYDVKM. V dropped 6 bases and J dropped 8 bases, with 23 bases sitting between them. The length of the CDR3 is 17 residues. CDR3: CASSALLGQGDYSPLHF. CDR3 nucleotide sequence: TGTGCCAGCAGCGCTCTCTTGGGCCAGGGTGATTATTCACCCCTCCACTTT. Based on the CDR3 plus reference TRBV28 and TRBJ1-6, the full variable domain is DVKVTQSSRYLVKRTGEKVFLECVQDMDHENMFWYRQDPGLGLRLIYFSYDVKMKEKGDIPEGYSVSREKKERFSLILESASTNQTSMYLCASSALLGQGDYSPLHFGNGTRLTVT.

V and J are TRBV6-5 and TRBJ2-1, with D perhaps matching TRBD1 (6 bases). The CDR3 is made up of 14 amino acids. Per germline, CDR1 MNHEY and CDR2 SVGAGI. The germline V and J ends were trimmed by 1 base and 9 bases, with 13 bases remaining between them. The CDR3 loop reads CASSYLGAQLEQFF. CDR3 in DNA: TGTGCCAGCAGTTACTTGGGGGCGCAGCTTGAGCAGTTCTTC.

The CDR3, as DNA: TGTGCCAGCAGCTTGGCAGTTCGTCAGGCCGGAAACACCATATATTTT. Amino acids: CASSLAVRQAGNTIYF. The chain combines TRBV5-6 with TRBJ1-3, with D hard to call. Deletions cut 0 bases from V and 4 bases from J, with 14 bases between. The CDR3 has 16 residues. CDR1 SGHDT and CDR2 YYEEEE come from the germline V gene.

There are a few counts of this clone. The gene calls are TRBV6-5 and TRBJ2-7; TRBD2 aligns across 9 bases. V lost 6 bases to trimming and J lost 7 bases; unmatched junction nucleotides: 10. Per the germline V gene, CDR1 is MNHEY and CDR2 is SVGAGI. This CDR3 region has 14 residues. CDR3 protein: CASSPRGGRVEQYF. CDR3 nucleotide sequence: TGTGCCAGCAGCCCCCGAGGCGGGAGGGTTGAGCAGTACTTC.

The genes are TRBV28 and TRBJ1-5; 8 nucleotides agree with TRBD1. The CDR3 extends over 14 amino acids. Per germline, CDR1 MDHEN and CDR2 SYDVKM. With 5 bases clipped from V and 4 bases from J, the junction kept 4 bases outside the gene matches. The CDR3 bases are TGTGCCAGCAGTATCCGGACAGGGAATCAGCCCCAGCATTTT. Protein product: CASSIRTGNQPQHF.

The chain has TRBV3-1 (or the pseudogene TRBV3-2) and TRBJ2-7; TRBD1 matches 10 bases. Unmatched junction bases numbered 4, after V lost 8 bases and J lost 6 bases. This CDR3 is 12 amino acids long. Germline loops: CDR1 LGHDT, CDR2 YNNKEL (reference sequence). In DNA form, the CDR3 reads TGTGCCAGCCGGACAGGGGGTGGCGAGCAGTACTTC. The encoded protein is CASRTGGGEQYF.

J is TRBJ2-5 and V is TRBV5-1, with 7 nucleotides matching TRBD2. The CDR3 totals 13 residues. Unmatched junction bases numbered 1, after V lost 0 bases and J lost 5 bases. Germline V gene data show CDR1 as SGHRS and CDR2 as YFSETQ. CDR3 region: CASSLGREETQYF. Written as DNA, the CDR3 is TGCGCCAGCAGCTTGGGGCGGGAGGAGACCCAGTACTTC.

This chain links TRBV6-6 with TRBJ1-1; TRBD1 matches 9 bases. The junction had 8 bases not matched to a gene; V was cut back by 6 bases and J by 0 bases. The CDR3 consists of 16 residues. CDR1 is MNHNY and CDR2 is SVGAGI in the germline V gene (reference sequence). CDR3 protein: CASSPDRDRVNTEAFF. The CDR3 bases are TGTGCCAGCAGCCCAGACAGGGACAGGGTGAACACTGAAGCTTTCTTT.

This clone was seen more than once but under ten times. The chain employs TRBV5-1 and TRBJ2-7; 9 bases agree with TRBD1. The CDR3 has 16 amino acids. The ends lost 4 bases at V and 5 bases at J; junction bases unmatched: 13. CDR1 SGHRS and CDR2 YFSETQ come from the germline V gene. CDR3 coding DNA: TGCGCCAGCAGCCTGCCTGCTGGGACAGGGACTAACGAGCAGTACTTC. Its translation is CASSLPAGTGTNEQYF.

The V call is TRBV20-1, the J call TRBJ2-7; unclear D gene. CDR1 and CDR2 from the germline V gene are DFQATT and SNEGSKA (reference sequence). The CDR3 consists of 11 residues. V was shortened by 3 bases and J by 9 bases, with 12 bases between the two germline ends. CDR3 sequence reads: CSASAQIGQYF. The DNA of the CDR3 is TGCAGTGCTAGTGCACAGATTGGGCAGTACTTC.

This sequence joins TRBV3-1 (or the pseudogene TRBV3-2) and TRBJ1-2; D is possibly TRBD1 (5 bases). The V gene lost 0 bases and the J gene lost 8 bases, with 16 bases spanning the gap. Germline V gives CDR1 LGHDT, CDR2 YNNKEL (reference sequence). CDR3 size: 15 residues. CDR3: CASSQDPGGIWGYTF. The CDR3 coding sequence is TGTGCCAGCAGCCAAGACCCCGGGGGGATCTGGGGCTACACCTTC.